This TCR beta chain was sequenced in a study of patients and donors after allogeneic stem cell transplantation. This clonotype has a handful of counts. TCRdb independently ran MiXCR on the RT-PCR reads; one entry per CDR3 protein. The sample has 920,000 or so distinct CDR3 sequences, roughly 17% seen once. The CDR3 covers 15 residues. Germline CDR1 reads SEHNR; CDR2 reads FQNEAQ (reference sequence). J lost 5 bases, V lost 8 bases, and 15 bases had no gene match. The origin of this receptor is a human donor who was either an allogeneic HSCT recipient or a stem cell or donor lymphocyte infusion donor (not recorded which). It is not recorded whose cells these are; they may come from a transplant donor. Source material: blood, either unsorted or a sorted T cell fraction (not recorded which). The rearrangement links TRBV7-9 to TRBJ2-7; TRBD1 matches 7 bases. The DNA of the CDR3 is TGTGCCAGCGATCTTCTGGACAGGAGCGTGAACGAGCAGTACTTC. Translating it yields CASDLLDRSVNEQYF.